This TCR beta chain was captured by sequencing in a study of graft-versus-host responses after intestinal transplantation. In regard to this clone: Its antigen is as yet unknown.

Germline loops: CDR1 SGHAT, CDR2 FQNNGV. V lost 5 bases and J lost 3; bases outside the gene matches: 4. CDR3 length: 15 residues. The table came from immunoSEQ multiplex PCR; TCRdb's copy has only in-frame clones and leaves some out. Here the sample spans approximately 89,000 clones, roughly 93% being singletons. Sample: unstimulated CD8+ T cells sorted from spleen or lymph node cells, taken before transplant. This chain uses TRBV11-2 with TRBJ2-1; 10 bases are shared with TRBD2. The TCR originated in a human donor who was the organ donor for an intestinal transplant. CDR3 in DNA: TGTGCCAGCAGCCCCGAGCGGGGGGGCTACAATGAGCAGTTCTTC. Its translation is CASSPERGGYNEQFF.